These 5 T cell receptor beta chains were sequenced from one sample in a study of blood T cell repertoires in COVID-19. Some clones are missing from TCRdb's copy, which holds only in-frame ones; the method was immunoSEQ multiplex PCR. This table has roughly 200,000 clones, under 90% appearing once. Sequencing input: peripheral blood. The origin of the receptors is a human donor in a cohort sampled during active COVID-19.

Of note for this clone: The identical CDR3 is also encoded by other nucleotide sequences in the sample. This chain joins TRBV28 and TRBJ2-3; D is perhaps TRBD1 (5 bases). Per germline, CDR1 MDHEN and CDR2 SYDVKM. The CDR3 runs 13 residues. The V end was cut by 5 bases, the J end by 4 bases, with 10 bases between. The CDR3, as DNA: TGTGCCAGCAGTCCTCAGGGCCCAGATACGCAGTATTTT. Protein product: CASSPQGPDTQYF.

V is TRBV7-9 and J is TRBJ1-1; a weak D match, TRBD1 (5 bases). This CDR3 contains 13 residues. Trimming took off 5 bases at V and 3 bases at J, with 10 bases between the two ends. In germline, CDR1 is SEHNR, CDR2 FQNEAQ (reference sequence). CDR3 protein: CASSRQGYTEAFF. Here the CDR3 DNA reads TGTGCCAGCAGCCGTCAGGGATACACTGAAGCTTTCTTT.

V and J are TRBV11-3 and TRBJ2-1; D gene ambiguous. Per germline, CDR1 SGHNT and CDR2 YENEEA. Trimming took 2 bases from V and 5 from J, leaving 7 bases between them. CDR3 length equals 13 residues. The CDR3 coding sequence is TGTGCCAGCAGCTTATTCCAGGACAATGAGCAGTTCTTC. This gives the protein CASSLFQDNEQFF.

This chain uses TRBV11-2 with TRBJ2-2; 7 positions match TRBD1. The V gene's germline CDR1 is SGHAT and CDR2 FQNNGV. V shed 3 bases, J shed 1 base, and the junction held 2 bases outside the gene matches. The CDR3 has 15 amino acids. The CDR3 nucleotides read TGTGCCAGCAGCTTGGGACAGCAGAACACCGGGGAGCTGTTTTTT. Translated, it gives CASSLGQQNTGELFF.

This rearrangement joins TRBV6-1 to TRBJ1-2; 7 nucleotides line up with TRBD1. J was trimmed by 8 bases and V by 1 base; bases with no gene match: 7. The CDR3 has 14 residues. Germline V gene data show CDR1 as MNHNS and CDR2 as SASEGT. CDR3 protein: CASSEENRGAGYTF. DNA for the CDR3: TGTGCCAGCAGTGAAGAGAACAGGGGTGCCGGCTACACCTTC.